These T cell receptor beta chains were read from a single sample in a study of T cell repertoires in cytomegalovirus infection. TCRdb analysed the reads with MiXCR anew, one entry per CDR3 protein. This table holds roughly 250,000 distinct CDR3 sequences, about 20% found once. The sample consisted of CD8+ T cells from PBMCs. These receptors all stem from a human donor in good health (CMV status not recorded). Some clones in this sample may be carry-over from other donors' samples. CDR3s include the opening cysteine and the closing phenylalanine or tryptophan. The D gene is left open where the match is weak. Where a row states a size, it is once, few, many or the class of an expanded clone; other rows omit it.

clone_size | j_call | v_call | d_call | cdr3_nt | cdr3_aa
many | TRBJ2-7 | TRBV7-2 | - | TGTGCCAGCAGCTTAAGGGCAGGCTACGAGCAGTACTTC | CASSLRAGYEQYF
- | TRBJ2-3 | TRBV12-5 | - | TGTGCTAGTGGTTTGGCCCTCGGCGGGGCCACAGATACGCAGTATTTT | CASGLALGGATDTQYF
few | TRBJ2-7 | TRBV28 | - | TGTGCCAGCAGTCTGAACAGGGGACTCTACGAGCAGTACTTC | CASSLNRGLYEQYF
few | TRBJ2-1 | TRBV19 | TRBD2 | TGTGCCACCAACCCGAGGTGGCTAGCGGGGGAAATCGACTACAATGAGCAGTTCTTC | CATNPRWLAGEIDYNEQFF
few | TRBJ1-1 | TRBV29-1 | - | TGCAGCGTTGAAGAGGGACCCCATACGAACACTGAAGCTTTCTTT | CSVEEGPHTNTEAFF
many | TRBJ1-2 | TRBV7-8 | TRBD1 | TGTGCCAGCAGCCTTGGCCATCCGGGACAGGGGGCTAGCTATGGCTACACCTTC | CASSLGHPGQGASYGYTF
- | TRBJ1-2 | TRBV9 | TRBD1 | TGTGCCAGCAGCGCCCGACAGGGGCCCGGCTACACCTTC | CASSARQGPGYTF
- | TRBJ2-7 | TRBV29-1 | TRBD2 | TGCAGCGCCGGGACTAGCGGTTACGAGCAGTACTTC | CSAGTSGYEQYF
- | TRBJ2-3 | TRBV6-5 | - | TGTGCCAGCAGGCCAGGGGAAAGCACAGATACGCAGTATTTT | CASRPGESTDTQYF
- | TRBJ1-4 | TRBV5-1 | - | TGCGCCAGCAGCTTGGAGAAGGTGTCAGCAACTAATGAAAAACTGTTTTTT | CASSLEKVSATNEKLFF
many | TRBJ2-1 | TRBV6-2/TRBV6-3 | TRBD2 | TGTGCCAGCAGGTTCAGTGTTAGCGGGGGGTTTGAGCAGTTCTTC | CASRFSVSGGFEQFF
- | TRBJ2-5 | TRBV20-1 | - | TGCAGTGCCAAAAGGGGGCTAGCGGGCCCGTACCAAGAGACCCAGTACTTC | CSAKRGLAGPYQETQYF
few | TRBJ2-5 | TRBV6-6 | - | TGTGCCAGCAGTCCCCTCTTGGGGAGAGAAGAGACCCAGTACTTC | CASSPLLGREETQYF
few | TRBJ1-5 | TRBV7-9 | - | TGTGCCAGCAGCTCCCAGGTAGGGCAGCCCCAGCATTTT | CASSSQVGQPQHF
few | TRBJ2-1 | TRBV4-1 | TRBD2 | TGCGCCAGCAGCCAACAACTAGCGGGGGGGTACGAGCAGTTCTTC | CASSQQLAGGYEQFF
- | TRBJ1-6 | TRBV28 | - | TGTGCCAGCACCGCCTGGTTGTCTAATTCACCCCTCCACTTT | CASTAWLSNSPLHF
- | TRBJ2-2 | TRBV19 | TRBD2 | TGTGCCAGTAGTATCATGGGAGGGGGGGAGCTGTTTTTT | CASSIMGGGELFF
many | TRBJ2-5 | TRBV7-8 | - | TGTGCCAGCAGTTTCCGGGGACCGGCGGCCCCCCAAGAGACCCAGTACTTC | CASSFRGPAAPQETQYF
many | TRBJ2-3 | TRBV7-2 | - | TGTGCCAGCAGCTCGATTAGCACAGATACGCAGTATTTT | CASSSISTDTQYF
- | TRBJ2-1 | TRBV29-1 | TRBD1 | TGCAGCGTTGACCCGACAGGGCTAAATGAGCAGTTCTTC | CSVDPTGLNEQFF
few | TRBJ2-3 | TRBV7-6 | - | TGTGCCAGCAGCTTAGCGGGGGTCGGGTATACGCAGTATTTT | CASSLAGVGYTQYF
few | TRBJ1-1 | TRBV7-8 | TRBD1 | TGTGCCAGCAGCACTTGGACAGGGATGAACACTGAAGCTTTCTTT | CASSTWTGMNTEAFF
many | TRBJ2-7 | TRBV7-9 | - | TGTGCCAGCAGCTTAGCGCGGATGGGGTACTACGAGCAGTACTTC | CASSLARMGYYEQYF
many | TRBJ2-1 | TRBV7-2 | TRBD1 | TGTGCCAGCAGTTTCGGACAGGGCTCCTACAATGAGCAGTTCTTC | CASSFGQGSYNEQFF
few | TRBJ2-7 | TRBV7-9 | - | TGTGCCAGCAGCACACTAGGAAGAGACGAGCAGTACTTC | CASSTLGRDEQYF
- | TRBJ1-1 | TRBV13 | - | TGTGCCAGCAGCGCCCCCCGGGAGGGCTACACTGAAGCTTTCTTT | CASSAPREGYTEAFF
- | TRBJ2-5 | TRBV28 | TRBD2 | TGTGCCAGCACCGAGCCGGGGGGGGAGCTGTACCAAGAGACCCAGTACTTC | CASTEPGGELYQETQYF
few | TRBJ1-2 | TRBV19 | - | TGTGCCATCCACAACGGGGGCGTCTATGGCTACACCTTC | CAIHNGGVYGYTF
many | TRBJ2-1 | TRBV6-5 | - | TGTGCCAGCAGTTACGACTATGACGGGGGAGTGTACAATGAGCAGTTCTTC | CASSYDYDGGVYNEQFF
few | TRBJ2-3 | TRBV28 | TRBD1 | TGTGCCAGCAGTTCGTACCTCAGGGGGCCGAATACGCAGTATTTT | CASSSYLRGPNTQYF
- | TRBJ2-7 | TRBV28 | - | TGTGCCAGCAGTTCTCAGACAGATTCCTACGAGCAGTACTTC | CASSSQTDSYEQYF
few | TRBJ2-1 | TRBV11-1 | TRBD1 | TGTGCCAGCAGCACCCCGACAGGGCATGAGCAGTTCTTC | CASSTPTGHEQFF
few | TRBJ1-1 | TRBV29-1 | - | TGCAGCGTTGTTTTTGGGGAAGCTTTCTTT | CSVVFGEAFF
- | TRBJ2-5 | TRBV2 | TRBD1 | TGTGCCAGCAGATGGATCACCGGGACAGGGGTCGGGGAGACCCAGTACTTC | CASRWITGTGVGETQYF
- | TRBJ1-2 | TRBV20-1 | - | TGCAGTGCTAGAGACCCGGGGGCGAATGGCTACACCTTC | CSARDPGANGYTF
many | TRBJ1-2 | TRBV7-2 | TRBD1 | TGTGCCAGCAGAACAGGGGGGACTTTGGATGGCTACACCTTC | CASRTGGTLDGYTF
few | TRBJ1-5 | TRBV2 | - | TGTGCCAGCACCCGGGAGAATCAGCCCCAGCATTTT | CASTRENQPQHF
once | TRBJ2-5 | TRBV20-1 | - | TGCAGTGCTAGAGTGCTGGGGGTGGGAGAGACCCAGTACTTC | CSARVLGVGETQYF
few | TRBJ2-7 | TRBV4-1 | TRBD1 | TGCGCCAGCAGCTACTCCGGGACAGGGGGATACGAGCAGTACTTC | CASSYSGTGGYEQYF
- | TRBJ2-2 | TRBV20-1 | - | TGCAGTGCTACTTCATCGGGGAGACGGTACACCGGGGAGCTGTTTTTT | CSATSSGRRYTGELFF
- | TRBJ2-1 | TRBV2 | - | TGTGCCAGCAGTGCTGGCCCGGGGGCTGAGCAGTTCTTC | CASSAGPGAEQFF